Following are 26 T cell receptor beta chains from one sample sequenced in a study of blood T cell repertoires in COVID-19 (TCRdb year 2020). The library came from the immunoSEQ multiplex PCR assay. TCRdb holds this immuneACCESS table with in-frame rearrangements only. Some clones are missing; in checked studies, unresolved V genes explain under half, and the rest has no known cause. The sample has around 320,000 clones on record, 85% of them singletons. Together, the top ten hold around 6.9% of the sample. Sequencing was carried out using peripheral blood. The origin of the receptors is a human donor in a cohort sampled during active COVID-19.

This chain connects TRBV27 to TRBJ1-1; 8 bases line up with TRBD1. The trim removed 6 bases at V and 4 bases at J, leaving 16 bases unmatched. The CDR3 has 17 residues. Germline V gene sequence: CDR1 MNHEY, CDR2 SMNVEV (reference sequence). The CDR3 bases are TGTGCCAGCAGACTAACAGGGGGTTCAAGACGGGGCACTGAAGCTTTCTTT. Protein: CASRLTGGSRRGTEAFF.

The rearrangement uses TRBV7-9 and TRBJ2-3; the match to TRBD2 covers 10 bases. J was trimmed by 3 bases and V by 8 bases; bases with no gene match: 8. Germline V gene data show CDR1 as SEHNR and CDR2 as FQNEAQ (reference sequence). The CDR3 covers 15 residues. In DNA form, the CDR3 reads TGTGCCAGCCCCTCAGCGGGGGGGAGAACAGATACGCAGTATTTT. Its protein product is CASPSAGGRTDTQYF.

The V gene is TRBV7-9, the J gene TRBJ1-1; TRBD1 might be the D (6 bases). Germline lookup yields CDR1 SEHNR and CDR2 FQNEAQ (reference sequence). The germline V and J ends were trimmed by 5 bases and 3 bases, with 13 bases remaining between them. This CDR3 comprises 14 residues. CDR3 bases: TGTGCCAGCAGCCCGGACAGCGAACACACTGAAGCTTTCTTT. This gives the protein CASSPDSEHTEAFF.

V and J are TRBV5-1 and TRBJ1-2; TRBD1 is a possible D gene (6 bases). The CDR3 loop spans 13 amino acids. Trimming took off 1 base at V and 7 bases at J, with 11 bases between the two ends. Germline CDR1 is SGHRS and CDR2 is YFSETQ. The DNA for the CDR3 is TGCGCCAGCAGCTTGAACAGGGCGCTTGGCTACACCTTC. This encodes CASSLNRALGYTF.

The gene calls are TRBV5-1 and TRBJ2-1; 7 bases are shared with TRBD1. The CDR3 spans 17 residues. J lost 0 bases, V lost 1 base, and 7 bases had no gene match. CDR1 SGHRS and CDR2 YFSETQ come from the germline V gene. CDR3 loop: CASSLLGTEVSYNEQFF. CDR3 coding DNA: TGCGCCAGCAGCTTGCTAGGGACAGAAGTCTCCTACAATGAGCAGTTCTTC.

The chain joins TRBV19 to TRBJ2-5; D call uncertain. Per the germline V gene, CDR1 is LNHDA and CDR2 is SQIVND (reference sequence). V was pared by 5 bases and J by 4 bases, with 8 bases between. CDR3 length: 12 amino acids. The CDR3 protein is CASSENRETQYF. CDR3 DNA sequence: TGTGCCAGTAGTGAGAATCGAGAGACCCAGTACTTC.

In its sample, this clone was seen once. The chain uses TRBV25-1 and TRBJ2-7; 7 nucleotides agree with TRBD1. Per germline, CDR1 MGHDK and CDR2 SYGVNS. The CDR3 consists of 12 residues. The trim removed 6 bases at V and 5 bases at J, leaving 4 bases unmatched. The chain's CDR3 is CASSSQGDEQYF. The CDR3 nucleotides read TGTGCCAGCAGCTCTCAGGGGGACGAGCAGTACTTC.

This clone was seen a single time. The genes are TRBV6-6 and TRBJ1-2; D is unclear. The CDR3 is 13 residues long. Trimming stripped 2 bases from V and 5 bases from J, with 9 bases between. Germline V lookup: CDR1 MNHNY, CDR2 SVGAGI (reference sequence). DNA of the CDR3: TGTGCCAGCAGTTACAGAGACATATATGGCTACACCTTC. It yields the protein CASSYRDIYGYTF.

The J gene is TRBJ2-7, the V gene TRBV5-4; D is possibly TRBD2 (5 bases). V was cut by 2 bases and J by 2 bases, with 8 bases left in between. Germline-derived CDR1 and CDR2 are SGHNT and YYREEE (reference sequence). The CDR3 totals 13 residues. CDR3 nucleotides: TGTGCCAGCAGCTTACCCGGGACCTACGAGCAGTACTTC. Its protein is CASSLPGTYEQYF.

DNA of the CDR3: TGCAGTGCCCCTGAGTATGGCTACACCTTC. Amino acid sequence: CSAPEYGYTF. The rearrangement joins TRBV20-1 to TRBJ1-2; D ambiguous. Germline V gene lookup returns CDR1 DFQATT and CDR2 SNEGSKA (reference sequence). Between the trimmed V and J ends, which lost 6 bases and 5 bases, there was a span of 7 bases. The CDR3 sequence is 10 residues long.

This clone was seen just once. The J gene is TRBJ1-1, the V gene TRBV28; no firm D call. Germline lookup yields CDR1 MDHEN and CDR2 SYDVKM. The CDR3 runs to 13 residues. The V and J ends lost 2 bases and 0 bases respectively, with 4 bases between them. The CDR3 sequence is CASSLEMNTEAFF. CDR3 nucleotide sequence: TGTGCCAGCAGTTTAGAGATGAACACTGAAGCTTTCTTT.

J is TRBJ1-1 and V is TRBV6-6; 7 nucleotides align to TRBD1. This CDR3 contains 16 residues. CDR1 and CDR2 from the germline V gene are MNHNY and SVGAGI (reference sequence). V was pared by 5 bases and J by 0 bases, with 9 bases of the junction left unmatched. The CDR3, as DNA: TGTGCCAGCAGTCCCTTGAGGACAGGCATGAACACTGAAGCTTTCTTT. It encodes CASSPLRTGMNTEAFF.

V is TRBV9 and J is TRBJ2-4; TRBD2 matches at 14 bases. CDR1 is SGDLS and CDR2 is YYNGEE in the germline V gene. The CDR3 consists of 18 residues. The J segment lost 0 bases and the V segment lost 3 bases, leaving 5 bases of the junction unmatched. CDR3 loop: CASSGTSGGMLAKNIQYF. CDR3 sequence (DNA): TGTGCCAGCAGCGGGACTAGCGGGGGGATGCTAGCCAAAAACATTCAGTACTTC. The variable domain in full, completed from reference TRBV9 and TRBJ2-4, reads DSGVTQTPKHLITATGQRVTLRCSPRSGDLSVYWYQQSLDQGLQFLIQYYNGEERAKGNILERFSAQQFPDLHSELNLSSLELGDSALYFCASSGTSGGMLAKNIQYFGAGTRLSVL.

The rearrangement uses TRBV5-4 and TRBJ2-3; D unresolved. V was shortened by 4 bases and J by 6 bases, with 15 bases between the two germline ends. The CDR3 consists of 14 residues. CDR1 is SGHNT, CDR2 YYREEE, per germline (reference sequence). The CDR3 reads CASSPPSARDTQYF. CDR3 bases: TGTGCCAGCAGCCCCCCGAGCGCAAGGGATACGCAGTATTTT.

The rearrangement links TRBV11-3 to TRBJ2-1; possibly TRBD1 for D (6 bases). Trimming took off 0 bases at V and 10 bases at J, with 10 bases between the two ends. This CDR3 region has 13 residues. Germline V lookup: CDR1 SGHNT, CDR2 YENEEA. The CDR3 nucleotides are TGTGCCAGCAGCTTAGAAGGGGGAAGCGAGCAGTTCTTC. It codes for CASSLEGGSEQFF. The entire variable domain, with the rest obtained from reference TRBV11-3 and TRBJ2-1, is as follows: EAGVVQSPRYKIIEKKQPVAFWCNPISGHNTLYWYLQNLGQGPELLIRYENEEAVDDSQLPKDRFSAERLKGVDSTLKIQPAELGDSAVYLCASSLEGGSEQFFGPGTRLTVL.

The V call is TRBV19, the J call TRBJ2-2; TRBD2 is a possible D gene (6 bases). This CDR3 contains 13 residues. V was shortened by 6 bases and J by 6 bases, with 11 bases between the two germline ends. Per the germline V gene, CDR1 is LNHDA and CDR2 is SQIVND (reference sequence). CDR3 sequence: CASRRGGSGELFF. The CDR3 bases are TGTGCCAGTAGACGAGGAGGGTCCGGGGAGCTGTTTTTT. Using reference TRBV19 and TRBJ2-2 for the parts outside the CDR3, the full variable domain is DGGITQSPKYLFRKEGQNVTLSCEQNLNHDAMYWYRQDPGQGLRLIYYSQIVNDFQKGDIAEGYSVSREKKESFPLTVTSAQKNPTAFYLCASRRGGSGELFFGEGSRLTVL.

V usage is TRBV19 and J usage is TRBJ1-2, with unresolved D. Trimming cost V 7 bases and J 4 bases, with 19 bases left between them. The CDR3 sequence is 15 residues long. Germline lookup yields CDR1 LNHDA and CDR2 SQIVND (reference sequence). The CDR3 DNA reads as TGTGCCAGTAAGAGGGCAAACTCGGCGAGCTATGGCTACACCTTC. Protein sequence: CASKRANSASYGYTF.

V usage is TRBV7-2 and J usage is TRBJ1-1; perhaps TRBD1 as D (6 bases). The CDR3 is 16 residues long. Germline CDR1 reads SGHTA; CDR2 reads FQGNSA. The germline V and J ends were trimmed by 3 bases and 4 bases, with 18 bases remaining between them. As DNA, the CDR3 is TGTGCCAGCAGCTTCCGGGACCGGGACATGGTCACTGAAGCTTTCTTT. It specifies CASSFRDRDMVTEAFF. The variable domain in full, with the rest retrieved from reference TRBV7-2 and TRBJ1-1, is GAGVSQSPSNKVTEKGKDVELRCDPISGHTALYWYRQSLGQGLEFLIYFQGNSAPDKSGLPSDRFSAERTGGSVSTLTIQRTQQEDSAVYLCASSFRDRDMVTEAFFGQGTRLTVV.

The chain is built from TRBV29-1 and TRBJ2-7; D is perhaps TRBD2 (8 bases). V was cut by 5 bases and J by 0 bases, with 23 bases left in between. Per the germline V gene, CDR1 is SQVTM and CDR2 is ANQGSEA. CDR3 size: 17 residues. The CDR3 sequence is CSVSGGATTGSSYEQYF. CDR3 DNA: TGCAGCGTTTCCGGGGGGGCTACGACAGGGAGCTCCTACGAGCAGTACTTC.

A few counts support this clone. V is TRBV14 and J is TRBJ1-1; no clear D. The CDR3 totals 13 residues. Germline V lookup: CDR1 SGHDN, CDR2 FVKESK. V was cut by 5 bases and J by 1 base, with 8 bases left in between. CDR3 in DNA: TGTGCCAGCAGCATTAACACGAACACTGAAGCTTTCTTT. This gives the protein CASSINTNTEAFF.

The J gene is TRBJ1-1, the V gene TRBV30; maybe TRBD1 (5 bases). The V end lost 0 bases, the J end lost 6 bases, and 8 bases lay between the germline ends. The CDR3 totals 12 residues. Germline CDR1 is GTSNPN and CDR2 is SVGIG (reference sequence). This CDR3 is CAWSVLGAEAFF. For the CDR3, the DNA is TGTGCCTGGAGTGTATTAGGGGCTGAAGCTTTCTTT.

This clone was seen a single time. The rearrangement links TRBV9 to TRBJ2-3, with no clear D. This CDR3 contains 15 residues. Germline V gene sequence: CDR1 SGDLS, CDR2 YYNGEE. Trimming removed 3 bases at V and 3 bases at J, with 14 bases between. For the CDR3, the DNA is TGTGCCAGCAGCGAAGATAGGCGGTGGACAGATACGCAGTATTTT. Amino acid sequence: CASSEDRRWTDTQYF.

The chain uses TRBV6-5 and TRBJ2-1; D is perhaps TRBD2 (6 bases). The germline CDR1 and CDR2 sequences are MNHEY and SVGAGI. The length of the CDR3 is 13 residues. Trimming removed 7 bases at V and 2 bases at J, with 9 bases between. The CDR3 spells CASNGEAYNEQFF. In DNA form, the CDR3 reads TGTGCCAGCAACGGGGAGGCCTACAATGAGCAGTTCTTC.

This CDR3 reads CASSDAGTPSYNEQFF. CDR3 sequence (DNA): TGTGCCAGTAGTGATGCCGGGACTCCTTCCTACAATGAGCAGTTCTTC. V and J are TRBV19 and TRBJ2-1, with a tentative D call TRBD2 (6 bases). This CDR3 region has 16 residues. The germline V gene encodes CDR1 LNHDA and CDR2 SQIVND (reference sequence). V lost 5 bases to trimming and J lost 1 base, with 15 bases between them. The full variable domain, its missing parts supplied by reference TRBV19 and TRBJ2-1, is DGGITQSPKYLFRKEGQNVTLSCEQNLNHDAMYWYRQDPGQGLRLIYYSQIVNDFQKGDIAEGYSVSREKKESFPLTVTSAQKNPTAFYLCASSDAGTPSYNEQFFGPGTRLTVL.

This clone has more than one count but fewer than ten. J is TRBJ2-6 and V is TRBV19; maybe TRBD2 (5 bases). The CDR3 extends over 16 amino acids. Trimming removed 2 bases from V and 0 bases from J, with 8 bases in between. The germline V gene has CDR1 LNHDA and CDR2 SQIVND (reference sequence). DNA of the CDR3: TGTGCCAGTAGTATAAGTCGGGACTCTGGGGCCAACGTCCTGACTTTC. Amino acids: CASSISRDSGANVLTF.

V usage is TRBV2 and J usage is TRBJ1-5, with D maybe TRBD1 (6 bases). The germline CDR1 and CDR2 sequences are SNHLY and FYNNEI. CDR3 length: 16 amino acids. Trimming cost V 6 bases and J 1 base, with 16 bases left between them. The CDR3 reads CASSFQKGESNQPQHF. CDR3 in DNA: TGTGCCAGCAGCTTTCAAAAGGGGGAAAGCAATCAGCCCCAGCATTTT.